Each of the 30 T cell receptor beta chains below was sequenced from the same sample in a study of T-cell memory formation after mild COVID-19. TCRdb recomputed calls from the 5' RACE reads with MiXCR, one row per CDR3 protein. Of 57,000 or so distinct CDR3 sequences listed, roughly 10% were seen once; the top ten hold about 1.1%. Sequenced: PBMCs or a T cell subset sorted from them (not recorded which). These TCRs come from a man aged 18 to 35 who had mild COVID-19 (a few samples of this study predate the infection). Cell type and time point are not known.

The chain recombines TRBV12-3 or TRBV12-4 with TRBJ1-1; D call uncertain. V lost 3 bases, J lost 0 bases, and 11 bases lay in between. The CDR3 spans 15 residues. CDR3 nucleotide sequence: TGTGCCAGCAGTTTGAGGCCCTACATGAACACTGAAGCTTTCTTT. It specifies CASSLRPYMNTEAFF.

This clonotype was observed at least ten times. The chain links TRBV7-2 to TRBJ2-7, with D unclear. Trimming removed 5 bases at V and 4 bases at J, with 9 bases between. The germline V gene encodes CDR1 SGHTA and CDR2 FQGNSA. The CDR3 extends over 12 amino acids. CDR3 protein: CASSLREYEQYF. The CDR3 region has the DNA TGTGCCAGCAGCCTACGTGAATACGAGCAGTACTTC. The whole variable domain, remainder taken from reference TRBV7-2 and TRBJ2-7, is GAGVSQSPSNKVTEKGKDVELRCDPISGHTALYWYRQSLGQGLEFLIYFQGNSAPDKSGLPSDRFSAERTGGSVSTLTIQRTQQEDSAVYLCASSLREYEQYFGPGTRLTVT.

Many counts were recorded for this clonotype. This chain connects TRBV12-3 or TRBV12-4 to TRBJ2-3; 9 nucleotides match TRBD1. This CDR3 is 15 amino acids long. Trimming at V came to 6 bases and at J to 1 base, leaving 5 bases not matched to a gene. The CDR3 coding sequence is TGTGCCAGCAGACCCCGGGACAGGGGCACAGATACGCAGTATTTT. It translates to CASRPRDRGTDTQYF.

The chain is built from TRBV2 and TRBJ2-7, with D possibly TRBD2 on 6 matching bases. V shed 6 bases and J shed 6 bases, with 27 bases lying between them. Germline CDR1 and CDR2: SNHLY and FYNNEI. This CDR3 has 17 residues. CDR3 nucleotides: TGTGCCAGCAGCGGTGGCGCGGGGCAAAGAGGAGCTATCGAGCAGTACGTC. Its protein product is CASSGGAGQRGAIEQYV.

The rearrangement uses TRBV7-3 and TRBJ2-7, with 9 nucleotides matching TRBD2. CDR1 is SGHTA, CDR2 FQGTGA, per germline. With 4 bases clipped from V and 6 bases from J, the junction kept 4 bases outside the gene matches. The CDR3 spans 13 residues. The chain's CDR3 is CASSYQGLAEQYF. The CDR3 DNA is TGTGCCAGCAGCTATCAGGGACTAGCCGAGCAGTACTTC.

Only a few counts were recorded for this clonotype. The gene calls are TRBV6-5 and TRBJ2-1; 12 positions match TRBD2. J gave up 12 bases and V 2 bases, and 8 bases lay outside the gene matches. CDR3 length: 15 amino acids. Per the germline V gene, CDR1 is MNHEY and CDR2 is SVGAGI. The CDR3 nucleotides read TGTGCCAGCAGTTACAGGGCTAGCGGGGGGGCAAGGCAGTTCTTC. Encoded protein: CASSYRASGGARQFF.

This clonotype was seen a few times. Written as DNA, the CDR3 is TGTGCCAGCAGCTTAGTCCTTGGAACGTTCTTC. Its translation: CASSLVLGTFF. The chain uses TRBV11-2 and TRBJ2-1; D unclear. The CDR3 extends over 11 amino acids. The ends were cut back, 1 base at V and 15 bases at J, with 10 bases in the middle. From germline, CDR1 is SGHAT and CDR2 FQNNGV.

The sample holds many counts of this clonotype. V usage is TRBV9 and J usage is TRBJ2-5; TRBD1 is a possible D gene (5 bases). The germline V gene encodes CDR1 SGDLS and CDR2 YYNGEE. This CDR3 has 13 amino acids. Deletions cut 0 bases from V and 4 bases from J, with 7 bases between. The CDR3, as DNA: TGTGCCAGCAGCGTAGGGACAACAGAGACCCAGTACTTC. Protein sequence: CASSVGTTETQYF.

The chain combines TRBV7-9 with TRBJ1-2, with D uncertain. V lost 1 base, J lost 4 bases, and 4 bases lay in between. Germline CDR1 and CDR2: SEHNR and FQNEAQ (reference sequence). This CDR3 contains 12 residues. The CDR3 nucleotides read TGTGCCAGCAGCTTAGAATTCTATGGCTACACCTTC. The encoded protein is CASSLEFYGYTF.

This clonotype was found a few times. V and J are TRBV5-1 and TRBJ1-2; 7 nucleotides align to TRBD1. V shed 4 bases and J 6 bases; nucleotides not matched to a gene: 15. The CDR3 runs 16 residues. Germline CDR1 is SGHRS and CDR2 is YFSETQ. The CDR3 spells CASSPQTGSSSDGYTF. The CDR3 DNA sequence: TGCGCCAGCAGCCCTCAGACAGGGTCTTCTTCGGATGGCTACACCTTC.

This clonotype has a count of ten or more. The chain combines TRBV5-5 with TRBJ1-5; D is perhaps TRBD1 (6 bases). With 2 bases removed from V and 5 bases from J, the gap between germline ends came to 14 bases. CDR3 length: 15 amino acids. Per germline, CDR1 SGHKS and CDR2 YYEKEE (reference sequence). CDR3 in amino acids: CASSFTTDSDQPQHF. The DNA of the CDR3 is TGTGCCAGCAGCTTCACGACGGACAGCGATCAGCCCCAGCATTTT.

The J gene is TRBJ2-1, the V gene TRBV9, with 8 bases matching TRBD1. Per germline, CDR1 SGDLS and CDR2 YYNGEE. The CDR3 contains 14 residues. Trimming cost V 4 bases and J 5 bases; bases outside gene matches: 5. The CDR3 loop reads CASSPRTGNNEQFF. The CDR3 DNA sequence: TGTGCCAGCAGCCCCCGGACAGGGAACAATGAGCAGTTCTTC.

This clonotype was counted only a few times. The chain uses TRBV20-1 and TRBJ1-1; perhaps TRBD1 as D (5 bases). CDR3 length: 15 amino acids. Germline V CDR1 and CDR2: DFQATT, SNEGSKA (reference sequence). V lost 6 bases and J 0 bases, leaving 17 bases between the germline ends. The CDR3 loop is CSAQRVGLMNTEAFF. CDR3 bases: TGCAGTGCCCAGAGGGTGGGGCTCATGAACACTGAAGCTTTCTTT.

In this sample, this clonotype turned up a few times. The chain joins TRBV29-1 to TRBJ2-3; no firm D call. Germline V gene sequence: CDR1 SQVTM, CDR2 ANQGSEA. The CDR3 consists of 12 residues. The ends were cut back, 4 bases at V and 2 bases at J, with 7 bases in the middle. CDR3 bases: TGCAGCGTTGCCACGTCCACAGATACGCAGTATTTT. Protein product: CSVATSTDTQYF.

This clonotype showed up many times. This chain links TRBV12-3 or TRBV12-4 with TRBJ2-5, with TRBD2 matching 8 bases. The CDR3 covers 12 residues. The ends lost 10 bases at V and 4 bases at J; junction bases unmatched: 5. Here the CDR3 reads CATGLVPETQYF. In nucleotides, the CDR3 is TGTGCCACGGGACTAGTGCCAGAGACCCAGTACTTC.

The chain employs TRBV6-5 and TRBJ1-2, with unresolved D. The CDR3 totals 13 residues. Germline CDR1 is MNHEY and CDR2 is SVGAGI. V lost 6 bases to trimming and J lost 5 bases, with 13 bases between them. CDR3 coding DNA: TGTGCCAGCAGGTGGCCCGGGGAATATGGCTACACCTTC. This gives the protein CASRWPGEYGYTF.

This sequence joins TRBV7-9 and TRBJ1-2; D ambiguous. V gave up 1 base and J gave up 3 bases, with 6 bases separating them. The CDR3 spans 13 residues. Germline values: CDR1 SEHNR, CDR2 FQNEAQ (reference sequence). CDR3 coding DNA: TGTGCCAGCAGCTTAGGAGGAGACTATGGCTACACCTTC. Protein product: CASSLGGDYGYTF. Drawing the rest from reference TRBV7-9 and TRBJ1-2, the complete variable domain is DTGVSQNPRHKITKRGQNVTFRCDPISEHNRLYWYRQTLGQGPEFLTYFQNEAQLEKSRLLSDRFSAERPKGSFSTLEIQRTEQGDSAMYLCASSLGGDYGYTFGSGTRLTVV.

This clonotype was found many times. The V gene is TRBV7-9, the J gene TRBJ2-3; no definite D call. The germline CDR1 and CDR2 sequences are SEHNR and FQNEAQ (reference sequence). Trimming removed 5 bases at V and 7 bases at J, with 10 bases between. CDR3 length: 12 residues. The CDR3 DNA sequence: TGTGCCAGCAGCCCGGGTGACAATACGCAGTATTTT. Translating gives CASSPGDNTQYF.

This clonotype was observed at least ten times. The genes are TRBV21-1 and TRBJ2-7; no check of the table's D call, TRBD1, against the DNA was made. TRBV21-1 is a listed pseudogene. The CDR3 is made up of 15 amino acids. The CDR3 loop is CASSKGDRSSYEQYV. The CDR3 DNA is TGTGCCAGCAGCAAAGGGGACCGAAGCTCTTACGAGCAGTACGTC.

This clonotype was seen a few times. The chain combines TRBV5-5 with TRBJ1-3, with TRBD1 matching 8 bases. V lost 5 bases, J lost 0 bases, and 7 bases stayed unmatched. Germline V gene sequence: CDR1 SGHKS, CDR2 YYEKEE (reference sequence). This CDR3 has 16 amino acids. The CDR3 sequence is CASRPRGPSSGNTIYF. The DNA of the CDR3 is TGTGCCAGCAGGCCCAGGGGGCCGAGCTCTGGAAACACCATATATTTT.

This clonotype was seen only a few times. The rearrangement uses TRBV11-1 and TRBJ1-5; D is possibly TRBD1 (5 bases). V lost 3 bases and J lost 7, with 22 bases in between. Germline-derived CDR1 and CDR2 are SGHAT and FQDESV (reference sequence). The CDR3 covers 17 residues. CDR3 protein: CASSLTPGVPQVQPQHF. As DNA, the CDR3 is TGTGCCAGCAGCTTGACACCCGGGGTACCACAGGTACAGCCCCAGCATTTT.

The sample holds a few counts of this clonotype. The chain combines TRBV4-3 with TRBJ1-1; 8 bases are shared with TRBD1. The germline V gene encodes CDR1 LGHNA and CDR2 YSLEER. The junction had 10 bases not matched to a gene; V was cut back by 0 bases and J by 7 bases. CDR3 length: 16 amino acids. The CDR3 reads CASSQDPGQGDLEAFF. In DNA form, the CDR3 reads TGCGCCAGCAGCCAAGATCCCGGACAGGGCGACCTTGAAGCTTTCTTT.

The chain couples TRBV12-3 or TRBV12-4 to TRBJ1-1; unclear D gene. Trimming pared 5 bases from V and 5 bases from J, leaving 9 bases between. This CDR3 is 12 amino acids long. The CDR3 nucleotides read TGTGCCAGCAGTCAACACGGGACTGAAGCTTTCTTT. Protein: CASSQHGTEAFF.

The sample holds a few counts of this clonotype. This chain uses TRBV7-9 with TRBJ2-7, with D uncertain. The CDR3 is 14 residues long. Germline lookup yields CDR1 SEHNR and CDR2 FQNEAQ (reference sequence). V lost 2 bases, J lost 5 bases, and 13 bases lay in between. In DNA form, the CDR3 reads TGTGCCAGCAGCTTACAGGCCCTCTTGAACGAGCAGTACTTC. Protein: CASSLQALLNEQYF.

The chain joins TRBV6-2 or TRBV6-3 to TRBJ2-1, with 8 bases matching TRBD2. V was clipped by 5 bases and J by 6 bases; unmatched bases: 0. CDR1 MNHEY and CDR2 SVGEGT come from the germline V gene. The CDR3 totals 12 residues. DNA for the CDR3: TGTGCCAGCAGTACTAGCGGCAATGAGCAGTTCTTC. Its protein is CASSTSGNEQFF.

This rearrangement joins TRBV6-6 to TRBJ2-7; tentatively, D is TRBD1 or TRBD2 (5 bases each). Germline V gene lookup returns CDR1 MNHNY and CDR2 SVGAGI (reference sequence). The CDR3 has 14 residues. V lost 7 bases to trimming and J lost 5 bases, with 18 bases between them. The CDR3 DNA sequence: TGTGCCAGCACTCCCCGCGTGGGGGTCCACGAGCAGTACGTC. It encodes CASTPRVGVHEQYV.

This clonotype was detected a few times. This chain connects TRBV5-1 to TRBJ2-5, with D unresolved. Germline lookup yields CDR1 SGHRS and CDR2 YFSETQ. V was clipped by 2 bases and J by 2 bases, with 10 bases between them. This CDR3 is built from 14 residues. This chain's CDR3 is CASSFQSRQETQYF. Written as DNA, the CDR3 is TGCGCCAGCAGCTTCCAGTCTAGACAAGAGACCCAGTACTTC.

This clonotype was counted at least ten times. The V and J genes are TRBV7-9 and TRBJ1-2, with D maybe TRBD1 (5 bases). CDR3 size: 12 residues. V lost 5 bases, J lost 4 bases, and 8 bases lay in between. CDR1 is SEHNR and CDR2 is FQNEAQ in the germline V gene (reference sequence). The CDR3, as DNA: TGTGCCAGCAGCGGGCAGGGCTATGGCTACACCTTC. It translates to CASSGQGYGYTF.

The J gene is TRBJ2-2, the V gene TRBV6-1, with 7 nucleotides matching TRBD2. CDR3 length: 14 residues. V lost 6 bases, J lost 0 bases, and 1 base stayed unmatched. CDR1 MNHNS and CDR2 SASEGT come from the germline V gene. In DNA, the CDR3 is TGTGCCAGCAGGGGGGGGGCGAACACCGGGGAGCTGTTTTTT. It specifies CASRGGANTGELFF.

This clonotype was picked up a small number of times. This chain connects TRBV9 to TRBJ2-5, with D tentatively TRBD1 (5 bases). Germline V gene lookup returns CDR1 SGDLS and CDR2 YYNGEE. The CDR3 is made up of 15 amino acids. V lost 2 bases, J lost 1 base, and 12 bases lay in between. The CDR3 loop reads CASSVDVDTQETQYF. In DNA, the CDR3 is TGTGCCAGCAGCGTTGATGTGGACACCCAAGAGACCCAGTACTTC.